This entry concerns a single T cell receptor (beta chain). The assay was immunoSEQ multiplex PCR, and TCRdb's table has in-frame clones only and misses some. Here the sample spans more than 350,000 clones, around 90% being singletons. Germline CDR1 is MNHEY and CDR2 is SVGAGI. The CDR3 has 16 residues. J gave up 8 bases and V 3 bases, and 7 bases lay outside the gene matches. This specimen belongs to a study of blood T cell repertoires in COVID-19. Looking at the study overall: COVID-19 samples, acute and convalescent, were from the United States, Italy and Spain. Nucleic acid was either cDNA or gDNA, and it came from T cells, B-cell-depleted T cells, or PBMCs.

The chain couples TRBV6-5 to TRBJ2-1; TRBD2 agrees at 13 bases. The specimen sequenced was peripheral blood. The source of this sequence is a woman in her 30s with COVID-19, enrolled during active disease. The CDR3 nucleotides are TGTGCCAGCAGTTATTCGGGACTAGCGGGATTGTATGAGCAGTTCTTC. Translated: CASSYSGLAGLYEQFF.